The rows below give T cell receptor beta chains drawn from one sample of a study of CD4 T cells in relation to SARS-CoV-2 and coronaviruses. Which antigens these TCRs recognize remains unknown. Using immunoSEQ multiplex PCR, the repertoire was profiled, and TCRdb retains in-frame clones only, with some absent. Altogether roughly 41,000 clones are present, 82% being singletons, with the ten largest covering around 4.2%. Sequenced input: naive CD4+ T cells from PBMCs, cultured in vitro. The receptors derive from an adult with COVID-19. Each CDR3 is given with its conserved first and last residue. D genes are given only for firm matches. Size is omitted from some rows. Given values are once, few, many or a class for expanded clones.

V gene,D gene,clone size,J gene,CDR3 DNA,CDR3 protein
TRBV30,NA,NA,TRBJ1-1,TGTGCCTGGGGGAAGGAGTGGAAGAACACTGAAGCTTTCTTT,CAWGKEWKNTEAFF
TRBV6-5,TRBD1,NA,TRBJ1-4,TGTGCCAGCACCAGGACAGGGGCGAGTGAAAAACTGTTTTTT,CASTRTGASEKLFF
TRBV19,NA,NA,TRBJ2-5,TGTGCCAGTATGGGGCGCGAGGAGACCCAGTACTTC,CASMGREETQYF
TRBV7-8,NA,NA,TRBJ2-7,TGTGCCAGCAGCGATCGGGGGCAGGGGTTCCACGAGCAGTACTTC,CASSDRGQGFHEQYF
TRBV18,NA,NA,TRBJ2-1,TGTGCCAGCCCGGACAGGGCGGGAGGTGAGCAGTTCTTC,CASPDRAGGEQFF
TRBV5-6,TRBD2,NA,TRBJ2-3,TGTGCCAGCAGCTGGGGATCTAGCGGACGCACAGATACGCAGTATTTT,CASSWGSSGRTDTQYF
TRBV5-1,NA,few,TRBJ1-6,TGCGCCAGCAGCTTGGAGGCCCTCACCCATAATTCACCCCTCCACTTT,CASSLEALTHNSPLHF
TRBV4-1,NA,NA,TRBJ2-6,TGCGCCAGCAGCCAAGAAGGGGTGTCCGGGGCCAACGTCCTGACTTTC,CASSQEGVSGANVLTF
TRBV4-1,TRBD1,NA,TRBJ2-3,TGCGCCAGCAGCCAAGGAGACAGGGCCGACACAGATACGCAGTATTTT,CASSQGDRADTDTQYF
TRBV28,NA,NA,TRBJ2-7,TGTGCCAGCAGTTTATGGGGACGGGTCAGCTACGAGCAGTACTTC,CASSLWGRVSYEQYF
TRBV5-1,NA,NA,TRBJ2-1,TGCGCCAGCAGCCGGGCCCCGGACGTTCGGCCCTACAATGAGCAGTTCTTC,CASSRAPDVRPYNEQFF
TRBV6-5,NA,NA,TRBJ2-1,TGTGCCAGCAGTTACTCTCCGGGAGTTTCCTACAATGAGCAGTTCTTC,CASSYSPGVSYNEQFF
TRBV24-1,TRBD1,NA,TRBJ2-1,TGTGCCACCAGTGACCCGACAGGGTACAATGAGCAGTTCTTC,CATSDPTGYNEQFF
TRBV30,TRBD2,NA,TRBJ2-7,TGTGCCTGGAGCCGACTAGCGGGAACCTACGAGCAGTACTTC,CAWSRLAGTYEQYF
TRBV11-2,NA,NA,TRBJ2-7,TGTGCCAGCAGCCACTGGGGGAAGGTGTACGAGCAGTACTTC,CASSHWGKVYEQYF
TRBV18,TRBD2,NA,TRBJ2-2,TGTGCCAGCTCACCACTCACTAGCGGGAGTACGTCCGGGGAGCTGTTTTTT,CASSPLTSGSTSGELFF
TRBV2,TRBD2,NA,TRBJ2-7,TGTGCCAGCACCCAGACTAGCGGGACGGCCTACGAGCAGTACTTC,CASTQTSGTAYEQYF
TRBV3-1/TRBV3-2,NA,NA,TRBJ2-5,TGTGCCAGCAGCCAAGGACAAATACAAGAGACCCAGTACTTC,CASSQGQIQETQYF
TRBV28,NA,NA,TRBJ2-2,TGTGCCAGCACCGTATCCGGTAGAAGGAACACCGGGGAGCTGTTTTTT,CASTVSGRRNTGELFF
TRBV4-1,TRBD1,NA,TRBJ2-7,TGCGCCAGCAGACGGACAGGGTCCTACGAGCAGTACTTC,CASRRTGSYEQYF
TRBV28,NA,NA,TRBJ2-7,TGTGCCAGCAGAGGGGGACTCTACGAGCAGTACTTC,CASRGGLYEQYF
TRBV6-4,TRBD2,few,TRBJ2-3,TGTGCCAGCAGTGATTCTAGCGGGGGCACAGATACGCAGTATTTT,CASSDSSGGTDTQYF
TRBV9,TRBD2,NA,TRBJ2-2,TGTGCCAGCAGCGTAGCCGGCGGGGGGAACACCGGGGAGCTGTTTTTT,CASSVAGGGNTGELFF
TRBV5-6,NA,once,TRBJ1-2,TGTGCCAGCAGCTTGGAGACAGTAGCTAACTATGGCTACACCTTC,CASSLETVANYGYTF
TRBV7-9,TRBD1,NA,TRBJ2-5,TGTGCCAGCAGCCACAGGGGGAGCACAGAGACCCAGTACTTC,CASSHRGSTETQYF
TRBV7-2,TRBD1,NA,TRBJ1-5,TGTGCCAGCAGCTCGCAACAGGGGTTGGGCAATCAGCCCCAGCATTTT,CASSSQQGLGNQPQHF
TRBV28,NA,NA,TRBJ2-3,TGTGCCAGCAGTGAGGGGCAAGCGGACACAGATACGCAGTATTTT,CASSEGQADTDTQYF
TRBV5-1,NA,NA,TRBJ2-2,TGCGCCAGCAGTGGCTGGGCGGGCACCGGGGAGCTGTTTTTT,CASSGWAGTGELFF
TRBV7-9,NA,NA,TRBJ1-6,TGTGCCAGCAGCGCGGGAGACTCACCCCTCCACTTT,CASSAGDSPLHF
TRBV18,TRBD1,NA,TRBJ1-2,TGTGCCAGCTCACCACAAGGACAGGGATCTGGCAACTATGGCTACACCTTC,CASSPQGQGSGNYGYTF
TRBV3-1/TRBV3-2,TRBD1,NA,TRBJ2-7,TGTGCCAGCAGCGAGGGACAGTACGAGCAGTACTTC,CASSEGQYEQYF
TRBV19,NA,NA,TRBJ1-1,TGTGCCAGTAGTTCAGTTTCTGAAGCTTTCTTT,CASSSVSEAFF
TRBV2,TRBD1,NA,TRBJ1-5,TGTGCCAGCAGTGAAACGACAGGGAATCAGCCCCAGCATTTT,CASSETTGNQPQHF
TRBV5-1,NA,NA,TRBJ2-7,TGCGCCAGCAGCTTCGCGGAGGTGGCCTACGAGCAGTACTTC,CASSFAEVAYEQYF
TRBV3-1/TRBV3-2,TRBD1,NA,TRBJ2-7,TGTGCCAGCGCCAAGGCAGGGGGCCCCTACGAGCAGTACTTC,CASAKAGGPYEQYF
TRBV30,NA,few,TRBJ2-7,TGTGCCTGGAATCGGGTCGATTCCTACGAGCAGTACTTC,CAWNRVDSYEQYF
TRBV28,TRBD1,once,TRBJ2-1,TGTGCCAGCAGCCCTAGCCCCGGGACAGGGCGATACAATGAGCAGTTCTTC,CASSPSPGTGRYNEQFF
TRBV6-2/TRBV6-3,NA,NA,TRBJ1-5,TGTGCCAGCAGTTACTCTTTTACAGGGAGGTCACAGCCCCAGCATTTT,CASSYSFTGRSQPQHF
TRBV6-6,NA,NA,TRBJ2-7,TGTGCCAGCAGCGCGGGACTTCACTACGAGCAGTACTTC,CASSAGLHYEQYF
TRBV6-1,NA,NA,TRBJ1-1,TGTGCCAGCAGTGAAGCATCGGGGCTTGAAGCTTTCTTT,CASSEASGLEAFF
TRBV25-1,TRBD1,NA,TRBJ1-1,TGTGCCAGCAGTACCAGGACAGGGGGCCCCACTGAAGCTTTCTTT,CASSTRTGGPTEAFF